Each of the 29 T cell receptor beta chains below was sequenced from the same sample in a study of CD8 T cells in Susac syndrome (dated by TCRdb to the late 2010s). Libraries came from the immunoSEQ multiplex PCR assay. RNA was extracted using the RNeasy kit, and about 0.45 to 1 ug of the RNA was reverse transcribed with random hexamers. TCRdb trimmed the raw reads at Q25, called clones with MiXCR and kept productive beta chains. Entries are consolidated by CDR3 protein sequence, retaining the most common genes and DNA. Within this sample are 150,000 to 180,000 distinct CDR3 sequences, with approximately 94% of them counted one time only. The top ten constitute over 0.2% of the sample. Sequenced input: CD8+ T cells from PBMCs. These receptors all come from a human donor with multiple sclerosis.

The CDR3, as DNA: TGCGCCAGCAGCTTGGAACCGGGCACTGAAGCTTTCTTT. This codes for CASSLEPGTEAFF. The gene calls are TRBV5-1 and TRBJ1-1, with D unresolved. The CDR3 has 13 residues. V lost 0 bases and J lost 4, with 7 bases in between. Germline V gene lookup returns CDR1 SGHRS and CDR2 YFSETQ.

The CDR3 is CASSLSASRSLNGYTF. CDR3 coding DNA: TGCGCCAGCAGCTTGTCGGCGTCCAGGTCTCTCAATGGCTACACCTTC. The V call is TRBV5-1, the J call TRBJ1-2; D remains unclear. The V gene's germline CDR1 is SGHRS and CDR2 YFSETQ. With 1 base removed from V and 6 bases from J, the gap between germline ends came to 19 bases. This CDR3 is built from 16 residues.

A few counts support this clonotype. V gene TRBV6-5 combines with J gene TRBJ2-6; D gene ambiguous. Germline-derived CDR1 and CDR2 are MNHEY and SVGAGI. The CDR3 covers 13 residues. The V end was cut by 2 bases, the J end by 2 bases, with 1 base between. CDR3 amino acids: CASSYPGANVLTF. The CDR3 coding sequence is TGTGCCAGCAGTTACCCTGGGGCCAACGTCCTGACTTTC.

The chain links TRBV24-1 to TRBJ2-1; D assignment may be TRBD1 or TRBD2 (5 bases each). Trimming shortened V by 4 bases and J by 16 bases, and 22 bases separated the two germline ends. This CDR3 region has 14 residues. Germline CDR1 KGHDR, CDR2 SFDVKD. The DNA of the CDR3 is TGTGCCACCAGTGACGCCGGGACCTCCCTCAAGCGATTCTTC. This translates into CATSDAGTSLKRFF.

The rearrangement uses TRBV7-9 and TRBJ2-7; tentatively, D is TRBD1 (6 bases). Trimming shortened V by 6 bases and J by 2 bases, and 11 bases separated the two germline ends. The CDR3 contains 13 residues. The germline V gene encodes CDR1 SEHNR and CDR2 FQNEAQ (reference sequence). DNA of the CDR3: TGTGCCAGCAGACTGGACAGCACCTACGAGCAGTACTTC. Translation: CASRLDSTYEQYF.

This chain uses TRBV13 with TRBJ2-3; D uncertain. The CDR3 runs 15 residues. V gave up 5 bases and J gave up 4 bases, with 16 bases separating them. Germline V gene sequence: CDR1 PRHDT, CDR2 FYEKMQ (reference sequence). In DNA form, the CDR3 reads TGTGCCAGCAGCCCTCCGTCGTGGACCTCAGATACGCAGTATTTT. Its translation is CASSPPSWTSDTQYF.

V and J are TRBV27 and TRBJ1-1; 7 bases fit TRBD1. The length of the CDR3 is 16 residues. Germline CDR1 reads MNHEY; CDR2 reads SMNVEV (reference sequence). V lost 2 bases to trimming and J lost 5 bases; unmatched junction nucleotides: 11. The CDR3 bases are TGTGCCAGCAGTTTAGGGACCCCCGGACAGGCGACTGAAGCTTTCTTT. It encodes CASSLGTPGQATEAFF.

This chain links TRBV30 with TRBJ2-7; tentatively, D is TRBD2 (6 bases). V lost 7 bases and J lost 0, with 10 bases in between. Germline V gives CDR1 GTSNPN, CDR2 SVGIG (reference sequence). This CDR3 contains 12 residues. CDR3 amino acids: CASRRGSYEQYF. The CDR3 DNA sequence: TGTGCCTCGCGGAGGGGCTCCTACGAGCAGTACTTC. The full variable domain, rest sourced from reference TRBV30 and TRBJ2-7, is SQTIHQWPATLVQPVGSPLSLECTVEGTSNPNLYWYRQAAGRGLQLLFYSVGIGQISSEVPQNLSASRPQDRQFILSSKKLLLSDSGFYLCASRRGSYEQYFGPGTRLTVT.

This rearrangement joins TRBV5-4 to TRBJ2-3; TRBD2 matches 13 bases. The length of the CDR3 is 16 residues. V lost 3 bases, J lost 6 bases, and 7 bases stayed unmatched. Germline values: CDR1 SGHNT, CDR2 YYREEE (reference sequence). The CDR3 loop reads CASSWAGLAGRDTQYF. The DNA of the CDR3 is TGTGCCAGCAGCTGGGCGGGACTAGCGGGGAGGGATACGCAGTATTTT.

In DNA form, the CDR3 reads TGTGCCAGCAGTTTATCTGCAGGGGTAGGCTCTGGGGCCAACGTCCTGACTTTC. It specifies CASSLSAGVGSGANVLTF. The rearrangement uses TRBV27 and TRBJ2-6, with TRBD1 as a possible D gene (6 bases). The V end lost 0 bases, the J end lost 0 bases, and 12 bases lay between the germline ends. The length of the CDR3 is 18 residues. Germline V gives CDR1 MNHEY, CDR2 SMNVEV (reference sequence).

In its sample, this clonotype was seen once. V and J are TRBV9 and TRBJ1-2; TRBD1 might be the D (5 bases). CDR1 and CDR2 from the germline V gene are SGDLS and YYNGEE. The CDR3 is 14 residues long. Trimming stripped 4 bases from V and 8 bases from J, with 18 bases between. The CDR3 sequence: CASSPRQSTRGYTF. The CDR3 coding sequence is TGTGCCAGCAGCCCCAGACAGTCTACACGGGGCTACACCTTC.

J is TRBJ1-2 and V is TRBV2, with 8 bases fitting TRBD1. Trimming took 6 bases from V and 5 from J; bases not matched to a gene: 14. The CDR3 loop spans 16 amino acids. In germline, CDR1 is SNHLY, CDR2 FYNNEI. The CDR3: CASREIWTGKQYGYTF. Written as DNA, the CDR3 is TGTGCCAGCAGGGAGATATGGACAGGGAAGCAATATGGCTACACCTTC.

This chain joins TRBV7-9 and TRBJ1-2; D might be TRBD1 (6 bases). Trimming removed 2 bases at V and 6 bases at J, with 13 bases between. The CDR3 sequence is 14 residues long. CDR1 SEHNR and CDR2 FQNEAQ come from the germline V gene (reference sequence). As DNA, the CDR3 is TGTGCCAGCAGCTTATCAGGGGACATAGATGGCTACACCTTC. Its protein product is CASSLSGDIDGYTF.

The J gene is TRBJ1-2, the V gene TRBV29-1; 9 bases line up with TRBD1. The CDR3 consists of 15 residues. In germline, CDR1 is SQVTM, CDR2 ANQGSEA. The ends lost 3 bases at V and 0 bases at J; junction bases unmatched: 5. CDR3 DNA sequence: TGCAGCGTTGATAGGGACAGGGACGCTAACTATGGCTACACCTTC. Its protein product is CSVDRDRDANYGYTF.

The gene calls are TRBV5-1 and TRBJ2-1; D is undetermined. This CDR3 is built from 20 residues. Germline V gene sequence: CDR1 SGHRS, CDR2 YFSETQ. Trimming took off 5 bases at V and 1 base at J, with 28 bases between the two ends. The CDR3 region has the DNA TGCGCCAGCAGTCACAACAGCTTTGCATTCGATCCAGCATCCTACAATGAGCAGTTCTTC. Amino acid sequence: CASSHNSFAFDPASYNEQFF.

In this sample, this clonotype turned up once. This chain connects TRBV13 to TRBJ1-2; D is undetermined. Per germline, CDR1 PRHDT and CDR2 FYEKMQ (reference sequence). V was clipped by 5 bases and J by 7 bases, with 14 bases between them. The CDR3 totals 13 residues. The CDR3 sequence: CASSLGRSSGYTF. The CDR3 bases are TGTGCCAGCAGCCTGGGGAGAAGCAGTGGCTACACCTTC.

This clonotype was counted between two and nine times. The genes are TRBV6-1 and TRBJ2-7; the match to TRBD1 covers 8 bases. Germline CDR1 MNHNS, CDR2 SASEGT. The CDR3 consists of 14 residues. The trim removed 5 bases at V and 1 base at J, leaving 4 bases unmatched. The DNA for the CDR3 is TGTGCCAGCAGTTCGCGGGACAGGTCCTACGAGCAGTACTTC. The encoded protein is CASSSRDRSYEQYF.

This clonotype appeared a single time. The V gene is TRBV20-1, the J gene TRBJ1-2; unclear D gene. V lost 6 bases and J lost 3, with 14 bases in between. This CDR3 is 13 amino acids long. CDR1 is DFQATT, CDR2 SNEGSKA, per germline (reference sequence). The CDR3 sequence is CSALRQSDYGYTF. The CDR3 nucleotides read TGCAGTGCGCTTCGCCAGTCAGACTATGGCTACACCTTC.

Here the CDR3 DNA reads TGCAGTGCTAGAGACAAGTACTATGGCTACACCTTC. Its translation: CSARDKYYGYTF. The chain has TRBV20-1 and TRBJ1-2, with D hard to call. CDR1 DFQATT and CDR2 SNEGSKA come from the germline V gene (reference sequence). V was pared by 0 bases and J by 3 bases, with 5 bases between. The CDR3 runs 12 residues.

V is TRBV15 and J is TRBJ2-7; 9 bases line up with TRBD1. The germline CDR1 and CDR2 sequences are LNHNV and YYDKDF (reference sequence). This CDR3 is 16 amino acids long. Losses at the gene ends were 4 bases for V and 2 bases for J; bases not matched to a gene: 9. CDR3 protein: CATSTGQGMSTYEQYF. The CDR3 coding sequence is TGTGCCACCAGCACTGGACAGGGGATGTCGACCTACGAGCAGTACTTC.

The rearrangement uses TRBV7-8 and TRBJ2-5; D is uncertain. The CDR3 has 14 amino acids. CDR1 and CDR2 (germline): SGHVS, FQNEAQ. The V end lost 1 base, the J end lost 5 bases, and 11 bases lay between the germline ends. CDR3: CASSLVGYTETQYF. The CDR3 DNA reads TGTGCCAGCAGCTTAGTGGGCTACACCGAGACCCAGTACTTC.

CDR3 DNA sequence: TGCAGCGTTGGGGGAAAAGGGAACACTGAAGCTTTCTTT. Translating it yields CSVGGKGNTEAFF. The chain combines TRBV29-1 with TRBJ1-1; D call uncertain. CDR1 and CDR2 from the germline V gene are SQVTM and ANQGSEA. There are 13 residues in the CDR3. V was clipped by 4 bases and J by 1 base, with 10 bases between them.

This clonotype was recorded once. The J gene is TRBJ2-2, the V gene TRBV9; D not certain. The length of the CDR3 is 11 residues. Germline CDR1 is SGDLS and CDR2 is YYNGEE. The V end lost 0 bases, the J end lost 9 bases, and 3 bases lay between the germline ends. CDR3 DNA sequence: TGTGCCAGCAGCGTAGATTGGGAGCTGTTTTTT. Protein product: CASSVDWELFF.

This clonotype was recorded once. This chain connects TRBV7-8 to TRBJ2-3; possibly TRBD1 for D (6 bases). The CDR3 spans 16 residues. Trimming took 4 bases from V and 4 from J, leaving 18 bases between them. From germline, CDR1 is SGHVS and CDR2 FQNEAQ. The CDR3 DNA is TGTGCCAGCAGCTCTCGAGGACAGTCTCTCCCAGATACGCAGTATTTT. This codes for CASSSRGQSLPDTQYF.

DNA of the CDR3: TGTGCCAGCAACTCAGCGGGGGGGAGCGCAGATACGCAGTATTTT. Amino acid sequence: CASNSAGGSADTQYF. V is TRBV9 and J is TRBJ2-3; the match to TRBD2 covers 10 bases. Per germline, CDR1 SGDLS and CDR2 YYNGEE. This CDR3 has 15 amino acids. J gave up 4 bases and V 6 bases, and 8 bases lay outside the gene matches.

The chain links TRBV18 to TRBJ1-5, with TRBD1 matching over 7 bases. V trimming: 5 bases; J trimming: 6 bases; junction bases outside the gene matches: 7. In germline, CDR1 is KGHSH, CDR2 LQKENI. This CDR3 has 14 amino acids. CDR3 amino acids: CASSMGQRTQPQHF. In DNA, the CDR3 is TGTGCCAGCTCAATGGGACAGAGGACTCAGCCCCAGCATTTT.

A single count supports this clonotype. The gene calls are TRBV27 and TRBJ2-7, with 8 nucleotides matching TRBD2. The ends lost 5 bases at V and 0 bases at J; junction bases unmatched: 6. The CDR3 has 15 residues. CDR1 is MNHEY and CDR2 is SMNVEV in the germline V gene (reference sequence). The DNA for the CDR3 is TGTGCCAGCAGTCCCGCGGGGACTAGCTCCTACGAGCAGTACTTC. Translation: CASSPAGTSSYEQYF.

V gene TRBV9 combines with J gene TRBJ2-3, with a weak D call TRBD2 (6 bases). Germline lookup yields CDR1 SGDLS and CDR2 YYNGEE. V was cut by 6 bases and J by 8 bases, with 13 bases left in between. CDR3 length: 12 residues. The CDR3 sequence: CASNEGGGTQYF. CDR3 coding DNA: TGTGCCAGCAACGAGGGAGGAGGTACGCAGTATTTT.

This clonotype was observed once. This sequence joins TRBV7-9 and TRBJ2-7, with D maybe TRBD1 (5 bases). This CDR3 contains 12 residues. Trimming removed 6 bases from V and 2 bases from J, with 8 bases in between. Germline lookup yields CDR1 SEHNR and CDR2 FQNEAQ (reference sequence). Written as DNA, the CDR3 is TGTGCCAGCAGACCGGACACCTACGAGCAGTACTTC. The encoded protein is CASRPDTYEQYF. Full variable domain (missing parts from reference TRBV7-9 and TRBJ2-7): DTGVSQNPRHKITKRGQNVTFRCDPISEHNRLYWYRQTLGQGPEFLTYFQNEAQLEKSRLLSDRFSAERPKGSFSTLEIQRTEQGDSAMYLCASRPDTYEQYFGPGTRLTVT.